This T cell receptor (beta chain) was identified during a study of blood T cells in healthy people across ages. Study-level information: Capture via template switching afforded approximately one barcoded beta molecule per two T cells.

Donors ranged from about 6 to 95 years old and were healthy Caucasians in Russia. Extraction of total RNA produced a minimum of 5 micrograms from each sample. A second PCR, run for about 6 to 12 cycles, used a sample-barcoded 5' primer plus a J-beta primer mix. TCRdb reprocessed the 5' RACE reads via MiXCR and lists one record per CDR3 protein. The data show nearly 800,000 distinct CDR3 sequences, with more than 55% seen just once and around a quarter held by the top ten. Germline lookup yields CDR1 SNHLY and CDR2 FYNNEI. Trimming took 10 bases from V and 0 from J, leaving 19 bases between them. CDR3 length: 17 amino acids. This clonotype has more than one count but fewer than ten.

The sequenced sample consisted of blood. This TCR was sampled from a man aged 35-49 years in good health. V and J are TRBV2 and TRBJ2-6; D call uncertain. CDR3 sequence: CAIRYREPSSGANVLTF. The CDR3 DNA is TGTGCCATAAGATACAGAGAACCTAGCTCTGGGGCCAACGTCCTGACTTTC.